The 14 T cell receptor beta chains listed next were all sequenced from one sample in a study of vaccination effects on CD4 cells after COVID-19. CD4+ T cells specific for antigen were expanded with viral peptide pools by the ViraFEST assay before sequencing. With nine to eleven days of culture completed, CD4+ T cells were isolated. Participants got two doses of BNT162b2 or mRNA-1273 vaccine. These TCRs' antigens remain unknown. Method: immunoSEQ multiplex PCR; TCRdb's copy keeps in-frame clones and lacks some. The table lists over 80,000 clones, over 75% of them singletons, with under 1.2% in the top ten. This specimen consisted of CD4+ T cells from PBMCs cultured with HCoV-OC43 spike peptides, obtained after COVID-19 vaccination. As to subset: HCoV-OC43 spike overlapping peptide pool stimulation. The receptors were sampled from a human donor who received a COVID-19 vaccine.

This clone occurred a few times. V usage is TRBV4-2 and J usage is TRBJ2-7; D call uncertain. Looked up from germline, CDR1 is LGHNA and CDR2 is YNFKEQ. V lost 2 bases to trimming and J lost 2 bases, with 10 bases between them. CDR3 length: 14 amino acids. DNA of the CDR3: TGTGCCAGCAGCCAATCAGCTTTAGCCTACGAGCAGTACGTC. Translation gives CASSQSALAYEQYV.

This rearrangement joins TRBV18 to TRBJ2-1, with TRBD2 matching 9 bases. The CDR3 contains 16 residues. J lost 5 bases, V lost 6 bases, and 11 bases had no gene match. CDR1 is KGHSH, CDR2 LQKENI, per germline. CDR3 loop: CASSSTLAGQNNEQFF. The CDR3 DNA follows: TGTGCCAGCTCCTCAACTCTAGCGGGGCAAAACAATGAGCAGTTCTTC. Using reference TRBV18 and TRBJ2-1 for the parts outside the CDR3, the full variable domain is NAGVMQNPRHLVRRRGQEARLRCSPMKGHSHVYWYRQLPEEGLKFMVYLQKENIIDESGMPKERFSAEFPKEGPSILRIQQVVRGDSAAYFCASSSTLAGQNNEQFFGPGTRLTVL.

V is TRBV9 and J is TRBJ1-2; unclear D gene. V was cut by 4 bases and J by 6 bases, with 10 bases left in between. There are 12 residues in the CDR3. Germline V CDR1 and CDR2: SGDLS, YYNGEE. The DNA of the CDR3 is TGTGCCAGCAGCCCCGGCGTCGATGGCTACACCTTC. Translation gives CASSPGVDGYTF.

The chain is built from TRBV30 and TRBJ2-4; D not resolved. The CDR3 totals 15 residues. V lost 2 bases to trimming and J lost 0 bases, with 11 bases between them. CDR1 is GTSNPN, CDR2 SVGIG, per germline (reference sequence). The CDR3 loop reads CAWSKLELAKNIQYF. In nucleotides, the CDR3 is TGTGCCTGGAGTAAATTGGAGCTAGCCAAAAACATTCAGTACTTC. The full variable domain, rest sourced from reference TRBV30 and TRBJ2-4, is SQTIHQWPATLVQPVGSPLSLECTVEGTSNPNLYWYRQAAGRGLQLLFYSVGIGQISSEVPQNLSASRPQDRQFILSSKKLLLSDSGFYLCAWSKLELAKNIQYFGAGTRLSVL.

The rearrangement uses TRBV19 and TRBJ1-4; D is uncertain. The CDR3 loop spans 16 amino acids. The germline V and J ends were trimmed by 6 bases and 0 bases, with 14 bases remaining between them. The V gene's germline CDR1 is LNHDA and CDR2 SQIVND (reference sequence). In DNA form, the CDR3 reads TGTGCCAGTAGCGAGGCAGGCTTTGCAACTAATGAAAAACTGTTTTTT. Protein: CASSEAGFATNEKLFF.

The rearrangement joins TRBV27 to TRBJ1-5, with D possibly matching TRBD1 (5 bases). V lost 3 bases and J 9 bases, leaving 12 bases between the germline ends. The CDR3 covers 13 residues. In germline, CDR1 is MNHEY, CDR2 SMNVEV (reference sequence). CDR3 sequence: CASSFQGPRPQHF. In nucleotides, the CDR3 is TGTGCCAGCAGTTTTCAGGGTCCTAGGCCCCAGCATTTT.

This chain joins TRBV12-3 or TRBV12-4 and TRBJ2-4; D not resolved. The CDR3 sequence is 13 residues long. Trimming removed 3 bases from V and 4 bases from J, with 7 bases in between. The DNA for the CDR3 is TGTGCCAGCAGTTTCCTACAAAAAAACATTCAGTACTTC. This gives the protein CASSFLQKNIQYF.

The chain carries TRBV6-5 and TRBJ1-2; D remains unclear. CDR3 length equals 14 residues. CDR1 and CDR2 (germline): MNHEY, SVGAGI. V was clipped by 8 bases and J by 5 bases, with 18 bases between them. In nucleotides, the CDR3 is TGTGCCAGCTCAATTGAGGGCCTGGGGTATGGCTACACCTTC. It translates to CASSIEGLGYGYTF.

V usage is TRBV28 and J usage is TRBJ1-1; D may be TRBD1 (6 bases). V gave up 3 bases and J gave up 0 bases, with 11 bases separating them. This CDR3 has 15 amino acids. In germline, CDR1 is MDHEN, CDR2 SYDVKM. The CDR3 DNA reads TGTGCCAGCAGTTTTTCCGGGACACTGAACACTGAAGCTTTCTTT. It encodes CASSFSGTLNTEAFF. Complete variable domain (other parts from reference TRBV28 and TRBJ1-1): DVKVTQSSRYLVKRTGEKVFLECVQDMDHENMFWYRQDPGLGLRLIYFSYDVKMKEKGDIPEGYSVSREKKERFSLILESASTNQTSMYLCASSFSGTLNTEAFFGQGTRLTVV.

This clone has more than one count but fewer than ten. The chain carries TRBV9 and TRBJ2-3, with 10 bases matching TRBD2. The junction had 2 bases not matched to a gene; V was cut back by 0 bases and J by 1 base. The germline CDR1 and CDR2 sequences are SGDLS and YYNGEE. CDR3 length: 16 residues. Here the CDR3 reads CASSVGLAGGTDTQYF. The CDR3 region has the DNA TGTGCCAGCAGCGTAGGGCTAGCGGGGGGCACAGATACGCAGTATTTT.

The chain recombines TRBV29-1 with TRBJ2-3; tentative D call: TRBD2 (5 bases). This CDR3 has 14 residues. CDR1 is SQVTM, CDR2 ANQGSEA, per germline. V lost 7 bases to trimming and J lost 1 base, with 15 bases between them. CDR3 protein: CSAAAGHRTDTQYF. For the CDR3, the DNA is TGCAGCGCAGCGGCGGGTCACCGCACAGATACGCAGTATTTT.

The rearrangement links TRBV10-2 to TRBJ1-5; D might be TRBD1 (5 bases). Trimming shortened V by 8 bases and J by 4 bases, and 18 bases separated the two germline ends. Germline CDR1 WSHSY, CDR2 SAAADI. CDR3 length: 15 residues. CDR3 residues: CASAGGDRINQPQHF. The CDR3 DNA reads TGCGCCAGCGCCGGAGGCGACAGAATTAATCAGCCCCAGCATTTT.

This rearrangement joins TRBV11-2 to TRBJ1-2; D call uncertain. Between the trimmed V and J ends, which lost 5 bases and 0 bases, there was a span of 7 bases. The CDR3 sequence is 13 residues long. Germline V gene sequence: CDR1 SGHAT, CDR2 FQNNGV. The chain's CDR3 is CASSRSSNYGYTF. CDR3 nucleotide sequence: TGTGCCAGCAGCAGGAGTTCTAACTATGGCTACACCTTC.

A single count supports this clone. The chain is built from TRBV18 and TRBJ1-2, with D perhaps TRBD1 (5 bases). This CDR3 contains 13 residues. Germline CDR1 is KGHSH and CDR2 is LQKENI. V was shortened by 3 bases and J by 2 bases, with 7 bases between the two germline ends. The CDR3 loop reads CASSPNRNYGYTF. The DNA for the CDR3 is TGTGCCAGCTCACCGAACAGGAACTATGGCTACACCTTC.